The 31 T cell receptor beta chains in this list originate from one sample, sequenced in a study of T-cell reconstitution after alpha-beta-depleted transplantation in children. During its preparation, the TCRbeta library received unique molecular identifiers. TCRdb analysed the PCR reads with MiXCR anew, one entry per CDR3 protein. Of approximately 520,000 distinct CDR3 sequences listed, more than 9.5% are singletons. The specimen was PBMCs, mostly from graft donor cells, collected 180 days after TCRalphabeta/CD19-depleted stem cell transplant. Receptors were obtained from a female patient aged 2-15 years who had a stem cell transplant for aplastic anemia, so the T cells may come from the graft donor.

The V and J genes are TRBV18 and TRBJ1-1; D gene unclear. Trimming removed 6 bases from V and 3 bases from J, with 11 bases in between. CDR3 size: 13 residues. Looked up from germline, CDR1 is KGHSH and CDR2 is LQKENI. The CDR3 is CASSNREDTEAFF. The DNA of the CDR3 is TGTGCCAGCTCCAATCGGGAAGACACTGAAGCTTTCTTT.

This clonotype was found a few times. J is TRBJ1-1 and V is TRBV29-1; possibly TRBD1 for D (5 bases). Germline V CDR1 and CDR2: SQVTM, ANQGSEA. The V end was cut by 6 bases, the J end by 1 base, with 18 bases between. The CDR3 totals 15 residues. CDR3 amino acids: CSVNGWGVGNTEAFF. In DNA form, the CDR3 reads TGCAGCGTCAACGGGTGGGGGGTTGGGAACACTGAAGCTTTCTTT.

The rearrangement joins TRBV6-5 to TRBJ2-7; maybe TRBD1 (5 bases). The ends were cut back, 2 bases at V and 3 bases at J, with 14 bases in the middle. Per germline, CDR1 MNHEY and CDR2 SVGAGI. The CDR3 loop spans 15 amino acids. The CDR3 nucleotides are TGTGCCAGCAGTTACGGGGCCTCCCCGGTCTACGAGCAGTACGTC. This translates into CASSYGASPVYEQYV.

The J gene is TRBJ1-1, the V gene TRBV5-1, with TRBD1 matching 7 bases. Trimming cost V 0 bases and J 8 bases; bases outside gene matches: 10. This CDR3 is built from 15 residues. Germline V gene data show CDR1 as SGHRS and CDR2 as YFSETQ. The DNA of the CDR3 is TGCGCCAGCAGCTTGGCCGTCGGGACAGCTACCGAAGCTTTCTTT. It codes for CASSLAVGTATEAFF.

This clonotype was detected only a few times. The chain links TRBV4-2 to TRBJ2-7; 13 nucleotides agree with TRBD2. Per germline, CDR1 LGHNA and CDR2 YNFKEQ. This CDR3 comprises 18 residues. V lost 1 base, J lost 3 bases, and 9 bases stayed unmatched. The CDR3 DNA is TGTGCCAGCAGCCAAGTTGGGACTAGCGGGAAGGTTGGCTACGAGCAGTACTTC. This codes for CASSQVGTSGKVGYEQYF.

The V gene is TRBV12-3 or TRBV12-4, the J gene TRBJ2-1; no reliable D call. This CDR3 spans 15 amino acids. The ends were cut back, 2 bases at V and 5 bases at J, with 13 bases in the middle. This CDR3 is CASSLRGVWDNEQFF. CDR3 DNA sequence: TGTGCCAGCAGTTTAAGAGGAGTCTGGGACAATGAGCAGTTCTTC.

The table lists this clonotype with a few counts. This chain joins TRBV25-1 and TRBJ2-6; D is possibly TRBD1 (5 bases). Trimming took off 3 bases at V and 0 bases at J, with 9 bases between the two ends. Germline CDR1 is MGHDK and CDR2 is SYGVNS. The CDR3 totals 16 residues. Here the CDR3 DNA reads TGTGCCAGCAGTGACAGGGAATTCTCTGGGGCCAACGTCCTGACTTTC. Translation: CASSDREFSGANVLTF.

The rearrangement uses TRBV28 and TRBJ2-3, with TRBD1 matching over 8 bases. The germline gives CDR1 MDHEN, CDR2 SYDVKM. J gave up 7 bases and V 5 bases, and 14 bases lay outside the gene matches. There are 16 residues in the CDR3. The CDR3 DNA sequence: TGTGCCAGCAGTCGACCGGGACAGGCTTTCGGGAATACGCAGTATTTT. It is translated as CASSRPGQAFGNTQYF.

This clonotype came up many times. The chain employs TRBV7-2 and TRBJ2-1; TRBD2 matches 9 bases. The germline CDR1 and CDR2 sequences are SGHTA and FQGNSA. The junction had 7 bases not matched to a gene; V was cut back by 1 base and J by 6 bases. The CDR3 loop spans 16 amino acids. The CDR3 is CASSLVASGGSNEQFF. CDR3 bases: TGTGCCAGCAGCTTAGTCGCCAGCGGGGGGAGCAATGAGCAGTTCTTC.

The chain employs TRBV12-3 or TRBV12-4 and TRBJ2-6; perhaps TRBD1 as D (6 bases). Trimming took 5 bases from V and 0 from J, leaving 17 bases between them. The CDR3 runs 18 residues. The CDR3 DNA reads TGTGCCAGCAGTCCCGATCTTTGGACAGACTCTGGGGCCAACGTCCTGACTTTC. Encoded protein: CASSPDLWTDSGANVLTF.

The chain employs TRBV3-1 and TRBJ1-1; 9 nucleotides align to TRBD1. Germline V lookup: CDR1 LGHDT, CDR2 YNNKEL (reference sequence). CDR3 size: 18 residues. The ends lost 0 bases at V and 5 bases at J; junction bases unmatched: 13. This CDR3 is CASSQDAPTGTGWTEAFF. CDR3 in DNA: TGTGCCAGCAGCCAAGATGCGCCGACCGGGACAGGGTGGACTGAAGCTTTCTTT.

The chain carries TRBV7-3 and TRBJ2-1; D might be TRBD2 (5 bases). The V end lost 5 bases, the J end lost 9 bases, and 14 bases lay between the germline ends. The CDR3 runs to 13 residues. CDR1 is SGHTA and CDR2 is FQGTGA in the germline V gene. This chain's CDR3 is CASSPGSGSEQFF. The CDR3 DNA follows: TGTGCCAGCAGCCCCGGGTCGGGGAGTGAGCAGTTCTTC.

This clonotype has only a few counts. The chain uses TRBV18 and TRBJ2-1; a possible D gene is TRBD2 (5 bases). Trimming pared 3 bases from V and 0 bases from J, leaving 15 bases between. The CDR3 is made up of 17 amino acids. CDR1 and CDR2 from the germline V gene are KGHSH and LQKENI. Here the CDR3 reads CASSPLAGGSSYNEQFF. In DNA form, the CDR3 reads TGTGCCAGCTCACCCCTAGCCGGCGGAAGCTCCTACAATGAGCAGTTCTTC.

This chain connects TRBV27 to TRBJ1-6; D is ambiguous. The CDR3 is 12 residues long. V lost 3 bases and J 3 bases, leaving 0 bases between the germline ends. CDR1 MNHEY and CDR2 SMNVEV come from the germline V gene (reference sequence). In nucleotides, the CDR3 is TGTGCCAGCAGTTTCTATAATTCACCCCTCCACTTT. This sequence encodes CASSFYNSPLHF.

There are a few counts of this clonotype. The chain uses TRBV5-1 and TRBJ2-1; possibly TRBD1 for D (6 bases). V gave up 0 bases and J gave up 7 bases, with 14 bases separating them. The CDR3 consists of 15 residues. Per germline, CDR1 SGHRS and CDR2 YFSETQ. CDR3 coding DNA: TGCGCCAGCAGCTTGGCCTCCGGGACACTTAATGAGCAGTTCTTC. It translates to CASSLASGTLNEQFF.

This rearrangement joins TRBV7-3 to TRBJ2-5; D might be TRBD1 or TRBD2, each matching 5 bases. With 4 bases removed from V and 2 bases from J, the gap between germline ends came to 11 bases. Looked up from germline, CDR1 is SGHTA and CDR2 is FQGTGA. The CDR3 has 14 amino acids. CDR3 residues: CASSSGTNQETQYF. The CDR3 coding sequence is TGTGCCAGCAGCTCCGGGACCAATCAAGAGACCCAGTACTTC. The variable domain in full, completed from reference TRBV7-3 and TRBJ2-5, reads GAGVSQTPSNKVTEKGKYVELRCDPISGHTALYWYRQSLGQGPEFLIYFQGTGAADDSGLPNDRFFAVRPEGSVSTLKIQRTERGDSAVYLCASSSGTNQETQYFGPGTRLLVL.

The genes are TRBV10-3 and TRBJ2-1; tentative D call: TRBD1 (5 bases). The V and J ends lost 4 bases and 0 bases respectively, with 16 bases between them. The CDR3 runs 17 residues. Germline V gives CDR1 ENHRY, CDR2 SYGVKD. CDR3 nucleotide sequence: TGTGCCATCAGTGTGTCACCTCAGGACATCTCCTACAATGAGCAGTTCTTC. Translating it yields CAISVSPQDISYNEQFF.

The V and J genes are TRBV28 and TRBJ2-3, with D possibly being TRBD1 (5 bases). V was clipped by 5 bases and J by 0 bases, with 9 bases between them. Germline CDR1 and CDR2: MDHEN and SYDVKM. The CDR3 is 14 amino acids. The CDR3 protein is CASSPPGSTDTQYF. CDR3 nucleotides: TGTGCCAGCAGTCCCCCAGGGAGCACAGATACGCAGTATTTT.

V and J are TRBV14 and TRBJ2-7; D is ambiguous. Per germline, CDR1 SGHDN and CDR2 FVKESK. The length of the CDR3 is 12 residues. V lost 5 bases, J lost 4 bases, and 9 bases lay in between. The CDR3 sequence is CASSFAPYEQYF. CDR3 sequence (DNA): TGTGCCAGCAGCTTCGCCCCGTACGAGCAGTACTTC.

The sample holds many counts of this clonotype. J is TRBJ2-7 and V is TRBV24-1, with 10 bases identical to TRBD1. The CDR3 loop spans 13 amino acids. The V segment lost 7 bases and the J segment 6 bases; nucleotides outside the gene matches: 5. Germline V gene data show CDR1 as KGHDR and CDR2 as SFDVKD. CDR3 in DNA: TGTGCCACCAGGCCGGGACAGGGGCCCGAGCAGTACTTC. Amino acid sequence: CATRPGQGPEQYF.

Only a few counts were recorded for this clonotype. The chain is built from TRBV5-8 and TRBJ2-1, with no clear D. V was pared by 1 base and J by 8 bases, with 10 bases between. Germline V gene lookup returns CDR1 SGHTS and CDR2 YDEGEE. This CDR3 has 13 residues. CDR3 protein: CASSLQGNDEQFF. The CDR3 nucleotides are TGTGCCAGCAGCTTGCAAGGGAACGATGAGCAGTTCTTC.

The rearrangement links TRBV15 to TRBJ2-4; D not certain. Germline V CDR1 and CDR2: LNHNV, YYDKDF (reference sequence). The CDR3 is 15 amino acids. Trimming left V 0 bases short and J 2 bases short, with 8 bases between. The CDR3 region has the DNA TGTGCCACCAGCAGAGAATACCTTTCCAAAAACATTCAGTACTTC. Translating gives CATSREYLSKNIQYF.

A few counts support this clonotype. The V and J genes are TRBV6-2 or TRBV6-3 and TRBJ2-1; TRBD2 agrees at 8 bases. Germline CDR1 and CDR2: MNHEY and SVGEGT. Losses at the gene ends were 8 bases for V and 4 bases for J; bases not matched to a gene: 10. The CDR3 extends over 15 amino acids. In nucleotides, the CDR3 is TGTGCCAGCGGAGATCTAGCGGGTCATTACAATGAGCAGTTCTTC. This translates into CASGDLAGHYNEQFF.

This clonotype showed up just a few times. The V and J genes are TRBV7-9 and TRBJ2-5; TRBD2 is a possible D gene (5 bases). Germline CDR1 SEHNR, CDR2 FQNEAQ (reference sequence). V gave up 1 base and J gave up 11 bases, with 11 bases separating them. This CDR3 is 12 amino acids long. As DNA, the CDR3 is TGTGCCAGCAGCTTAGAATGGACGGGACAGTACTTC. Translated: CASSLEWTGQYF.

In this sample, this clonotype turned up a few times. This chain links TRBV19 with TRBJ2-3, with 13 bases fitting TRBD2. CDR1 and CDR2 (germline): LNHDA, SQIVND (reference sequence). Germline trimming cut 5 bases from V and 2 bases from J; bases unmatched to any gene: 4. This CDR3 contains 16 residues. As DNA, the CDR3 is TGTGCCAGTAGTTTTACTAGCGGGAGGGTCACAGATACGCAGTATTTT. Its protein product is CASSFTSGRVTDTQYF.

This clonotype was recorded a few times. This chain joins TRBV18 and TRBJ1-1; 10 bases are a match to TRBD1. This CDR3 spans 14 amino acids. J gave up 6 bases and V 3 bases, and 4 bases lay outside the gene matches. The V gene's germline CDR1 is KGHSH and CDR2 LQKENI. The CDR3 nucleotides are TGTGCCAGCTCACCTTCCGGGACAGGGGCTGAAGCTTTCTTT. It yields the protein CASSPSGTGAEAFF.

Written as DNA, the CDR3 is TGTGCCAGCAGCTTAAGGCGAGGCGACAATGAGCAGTTCTTC. Residues: CASSLRRGDNEQFF. The J gene is TRBJ2-1, the V gene TRBV7-2, with no clear D. Germline lookup yields CDR1 SGHTA and CDR2 FQGNSA. The CDR3 is 14 residues long. The V end lost 2 bases, the J end lost 5 bases, and 10 bases lay between the germline ends. The whole variable domain, remainder taken from reference TRBV7-2 and TRBJ2-1, is GAGVSQSPSNKVTEKGKDVELRCDPISGHTALYWYRQSLGQGLEFLIYFQGNSAPDKSGLPSDRFSAERTGGSVSTLTIQRTQQEDSAVYLCASSLRRGDNEQFFGPGTRLTVL.

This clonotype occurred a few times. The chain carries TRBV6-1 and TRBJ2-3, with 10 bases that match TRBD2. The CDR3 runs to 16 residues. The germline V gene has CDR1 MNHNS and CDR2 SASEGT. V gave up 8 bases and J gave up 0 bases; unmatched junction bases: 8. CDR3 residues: CASGSSGRASTDTQYF. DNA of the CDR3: TGTGCCAGCGGATCCAGCGGGAGGGCCAGCACAGATACGCAGTATTTT.

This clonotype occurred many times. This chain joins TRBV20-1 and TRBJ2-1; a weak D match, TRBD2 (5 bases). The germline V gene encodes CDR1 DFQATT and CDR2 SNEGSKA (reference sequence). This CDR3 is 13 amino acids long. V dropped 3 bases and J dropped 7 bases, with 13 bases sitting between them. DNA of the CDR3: TGCAGTGCTAGCGGGAATAGTGGGAATGAGCAGTTCTTC. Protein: CSASGNSGNEQFF.

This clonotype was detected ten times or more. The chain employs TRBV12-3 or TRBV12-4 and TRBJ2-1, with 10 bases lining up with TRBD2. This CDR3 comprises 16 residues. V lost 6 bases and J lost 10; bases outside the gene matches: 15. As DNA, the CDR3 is TGTGCCAGCAGCTCCCTGGTAAGCGGGAGGGCCGGGGAGCAGTTCTTC. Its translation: CASSSLVSGRAGEQFF.

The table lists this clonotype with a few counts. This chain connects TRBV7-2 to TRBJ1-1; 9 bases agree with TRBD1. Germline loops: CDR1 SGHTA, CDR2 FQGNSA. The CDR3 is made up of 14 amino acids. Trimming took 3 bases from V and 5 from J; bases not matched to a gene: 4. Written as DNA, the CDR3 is TGTGCCAGCAGCTTTGGACAGGGGCTAACTGAAGCTTTCTTT. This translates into CASSFGQGLTEAFF.